This T cell receptor (beta chain) was captured in a study of shared clonotypes between healthy human individuals. Regarding the study as a whole: A few donors had about 5% of their naive CD4 clonotypes in common.

This CDR3 is 17 amino acids long. CDR1 is SGHTA and CDR2 is FQGNSA in the germline V gene. The germline V and J ends were trimmed by 0 bases and 7 bases, with 19 bases remaining between them. A note on this clone: Its antigen is unidentified.

Clones were read by immunoSEQ multiplex PCR, and TCRdb kept only the in-frame ones, dropping some. The table shows a few million clones, with more than 90% occurring only once. The sequenced material came from naive CD4+ T cells sorted from blood. Sample subset: CD45RA+ positively selected. The TCR was taken from a young man in good health. The chain carries TRBV7-2 and TRBJ2-4; possibly TRBD1 or TRBD2 for D (5 bases each). The CDR3, as DNA: TGTGCCAGCAGCTTAGCGGGGGACCAGATAAAAAAGAACATTCAGTACTTC. Encoded protein: CASSLAGDQIKKNIQYF.